Listed below are T cell receptor beta chains from one sample, sequenced in a study of CD8 T cells in Susac syndrome. TCRdb reprocessed the immunoSEQ multiplex PCR reads with MiXCR, giving one entry per CDR3 protein. The sample has 130,000 or so distinct CDR3 sequences, roughly 80% seen once. The sequenced sample consisted of CD8+ T cells from PBMCs. These TCRs come from a human donor with multiple sclerosis. The CDR3 runs from the conserved cysteine through the conserved F or W. D genes are given only for firm matches. Not every row has a clone size; where given, it reads once, few, many or a size class.

D | J | V | size | DNA | CDR3
TRBD2 | TRBJ2-1 | TRBV19 | NA | TGTGCCAGTAGTATAGTTGGGGAGGGATACAATGAGCAGTTCTTC | CASSIVGEGYNEQFF
NA | TRBJ2-2 | TRBV11-2 | NA | TGTGCCAGCAGCTTAGCGGAGTGGCCCGCGGCCGGGGAGCTGTTTTTT | CASSLAEWPAAGELFF
NA | TRBJ2-5 | TRBV4-1 | NA | TGCGCCAGCAGCCTTGGGTCGGGGGACCAAGCGACCCAGTACTTC | CASSLGSGDQATQYF
NA | TRBJ2-2 | TRBV12-3/TRBV12-4 | NA | TGTGCCACACAGGGCTTTGCCGGGGAGCTGTTTTTT | CATQGFAGELFF
TRBD1 | TRBJ1-1 | TRBV15 | once | TGTGCCACCAGCCTGACAGGGGAGACTGAAGCTTTCTTT | CATSLTGETEAFF
NA | TRBJ2-1 | TRBV21-1 | NA | TGTGCCAGCAGCAAAGGTATGGTCAGGGGCATCGATGACAATGAGCAGTTCTTC | CASSKGMVRGIDDNEQFF
TRBD1 | TRBJ1-1 | TRBV19 | NA | TGTGCCAGTAGTATAGGGGACAGGGGTCTTACTGAAGCTTTCTTT | CASSIGDRGLTEAFF
NA | TRBJ2-1 | TRBV6-2/TRBV6-3 | NA | TGTGCCAGCAGTTACCCCCAGTCGCCGGGACTCACGAGCTCCTACAATGAGCAGTTCTTC | CASSYPQSPGLTSSYNEQFF
NA | TRBJ1-2 | TRBV6-1 | NA | TGTGCCACCAGCCCCGGGGGTCCGTCCTATGGCTACACCTTC | CATSPGGPSYGYTF
NA | TRBJ2-1 | TRBV19 | NA | TGTGCCAGTAGTTCCCGACTCGACAATGAGCAGTTCTTC | CASSSRLDNEQFF
NA | TRBJ1-2 | TRBV4-1 | NA | TGCGCCAGCAGCCAAGGATGGGATGGGTCAGGGTATCACTATGGCTACACCTTC | CASSQGWDGSGYHYGYTF
NA | TRBJ1-2 | TRBV20-1 | NA | TGCAGTGCTGACCAGAACTATGGCTACACCTTC | CSADQNYGYTF
NA | TRBJ1-2 | TRBV20-1 | NA | TGCAGTGCTAGAGACCTTGCAGGGGACTATGGCTACACCTTC | CSARDLAGDYGYTF
TRBD1 | TRBJ2-2 | TRBV19 | NA | TGTGCCAGTAGGGATTCGTCCGGGACAGGGACCACCGGGGAGCTGTTTTTT | CASRDSSGTGTTGELFF
TRBD2 | TRBJ2-7 | TRBV2 | NA | TGTGCCAGCAGCGGGGCTAGCGGGGGTCCCTCCTACGAGCAGTACTTC | CASSGASGGPSYEQYF
NA | TRBJ2-2 | TRBV29-1 | NA | TGCAGCGTTGAAGTCCAATTAAGTCCCGGGGAGCTGTTTTTT | CSVEVQLSPGELFF
NA | TRBJ2-3 | TRBV7-9 | NA | TGTGCCAGCAGCTTATATATTCGGTCCACAGATACGCAGTATTTT | CASSLYIRSTDTQYF
TRBD2 | TRBJ2-1 | TRBV7-9 | once | TGTGCCAGCAGCTTAGCTTTCCTAGCGGGGTACAATGAGCAGTTCTTC | CASSLAFLAGYNEQFF
NA | TRBJ2-1 | TRBV7-8 | NA | TGTGCCAGCAGCCGAGAGGCCTCAGCAAGAGGGCAGTTCTTC | CASSREASARGQFF
NA | TRBJ1-6 | TRBV28 | NA | TGTGCCAGCAGTTTATATAATTCACCCCTCCACTTT | CASSLYNSPLHF
TRBD2 | TRBJ2-1 | TRBV7-9 | medium-sized | TGTGCCAGCTCCTCCCGGGACTACAACTACAATGAGCAGTTCTTC | CASSSRDYNYNEQFF
TRBD2 | TRBJ2-5 | TRBV7-9 | NA | TGTGCCAGCAGCTCAACGCTAGCGGGGGATTTTCAAGAGACCCAGTACTTC | CASSSTLAGDFQETQYF
NA | TRBJ2-7 | TRBV5-4 | few | TGTGCCAGCAGCTACCGGGACGAGCAGTACTTC | CASSYRDEQYF
TRBD2 | TRBJ2-1 | TRBV19 | NA | TGTGCCAGTACGTCTAGCGGGAGTCTCAATGAGCAGTTCTTC | CASTSSGSLNEQFF
NA | TRBJ2-5 | TRBV7-2 | few | TGTGCCAGCAGTTTGGAGACCCAGTACTTC | CASSLETQYF
NA | TRBJ2-2 | TRBV27 | NA | TGTGCCAGCAGTTTATCGGGGGCGTGGGGCACCGGGGAGCTGTTTTTT | CASSLSGAWGTGELFF
TRBD1 | TRBJ1-5 | TRBV2 | NA | TGTGCCAGCAGTGATACAAAGGAGACAGGGATGGATCAGCCCCAGCATTTT | CASSDTKETGMDQPQHF
TRBD1 | TRBJ1-5 | TRBV2 | few | TGTGCCAGCAAAAACCCATGGACCGACAGGGGCGATCAGCCCCAGCATTTT | CASKNPWTDRGDQPQHF
NA | TRBJ1-1 | TRBV30 | NA | TGTGCCTGGACAGGTCGGATGAACACTGAAGCTTTCTTT | CAWTGRMNTEAFF
NA | TRBJ2-4 | TRBV7-8 | NA | TGTGCCAGCAGGGGGCTCGACAAAATCAACGACATTCAGTACTTC | CASRGLDKINDIQYF
NA | TRBJ2-5 | TRBV5-1 | few | TGCGCCAGCAGCGGGGTCGGGAGACCCCAAGAGACCCAGTACTTC | CASSGVGRPQETQYF
NA | TRBJ2-7 | TRBV5-1 | NA | TGCGCCAGCAGCTTGGTACTATCTACCCCCTACGAGCAGTACTTC | CASSLVLSTPYEQYF